This T cell receptor (beta chain) stems from a study of blood T cell repertoires in COVID-19. Data came from immunoSEQ multiplex PCR; TCRdb stores just in-frame clones and leaves some out. In the table there are approximately 300,000 clones, 90% of which are singletons. The age range of participants was about 18 to 89 years, with residence in around 22 US areas. The sample was PBMCs or T cells enriched from blood (not recorded which). The sequence derives from a young woman with acute COVID-19.

The CDR3 DNA sequence: TGCGCCAGCAGCCCGGGACTAGCGGGAACCGGGGAGCTGTTTTTT. It is translated as CASSPGLAGTGELFF. The rearrangement joins TRBV5-1 to TRBJ2-2; 13 bases agree with TRBD2. Trimming cost V 4 bases and J 5 bases; bases outside gene matches: 2. This CDR3 is built from 15 residues. Germline V gene data show CDR1 as SGHRS and CDR2 as YFSETQ.